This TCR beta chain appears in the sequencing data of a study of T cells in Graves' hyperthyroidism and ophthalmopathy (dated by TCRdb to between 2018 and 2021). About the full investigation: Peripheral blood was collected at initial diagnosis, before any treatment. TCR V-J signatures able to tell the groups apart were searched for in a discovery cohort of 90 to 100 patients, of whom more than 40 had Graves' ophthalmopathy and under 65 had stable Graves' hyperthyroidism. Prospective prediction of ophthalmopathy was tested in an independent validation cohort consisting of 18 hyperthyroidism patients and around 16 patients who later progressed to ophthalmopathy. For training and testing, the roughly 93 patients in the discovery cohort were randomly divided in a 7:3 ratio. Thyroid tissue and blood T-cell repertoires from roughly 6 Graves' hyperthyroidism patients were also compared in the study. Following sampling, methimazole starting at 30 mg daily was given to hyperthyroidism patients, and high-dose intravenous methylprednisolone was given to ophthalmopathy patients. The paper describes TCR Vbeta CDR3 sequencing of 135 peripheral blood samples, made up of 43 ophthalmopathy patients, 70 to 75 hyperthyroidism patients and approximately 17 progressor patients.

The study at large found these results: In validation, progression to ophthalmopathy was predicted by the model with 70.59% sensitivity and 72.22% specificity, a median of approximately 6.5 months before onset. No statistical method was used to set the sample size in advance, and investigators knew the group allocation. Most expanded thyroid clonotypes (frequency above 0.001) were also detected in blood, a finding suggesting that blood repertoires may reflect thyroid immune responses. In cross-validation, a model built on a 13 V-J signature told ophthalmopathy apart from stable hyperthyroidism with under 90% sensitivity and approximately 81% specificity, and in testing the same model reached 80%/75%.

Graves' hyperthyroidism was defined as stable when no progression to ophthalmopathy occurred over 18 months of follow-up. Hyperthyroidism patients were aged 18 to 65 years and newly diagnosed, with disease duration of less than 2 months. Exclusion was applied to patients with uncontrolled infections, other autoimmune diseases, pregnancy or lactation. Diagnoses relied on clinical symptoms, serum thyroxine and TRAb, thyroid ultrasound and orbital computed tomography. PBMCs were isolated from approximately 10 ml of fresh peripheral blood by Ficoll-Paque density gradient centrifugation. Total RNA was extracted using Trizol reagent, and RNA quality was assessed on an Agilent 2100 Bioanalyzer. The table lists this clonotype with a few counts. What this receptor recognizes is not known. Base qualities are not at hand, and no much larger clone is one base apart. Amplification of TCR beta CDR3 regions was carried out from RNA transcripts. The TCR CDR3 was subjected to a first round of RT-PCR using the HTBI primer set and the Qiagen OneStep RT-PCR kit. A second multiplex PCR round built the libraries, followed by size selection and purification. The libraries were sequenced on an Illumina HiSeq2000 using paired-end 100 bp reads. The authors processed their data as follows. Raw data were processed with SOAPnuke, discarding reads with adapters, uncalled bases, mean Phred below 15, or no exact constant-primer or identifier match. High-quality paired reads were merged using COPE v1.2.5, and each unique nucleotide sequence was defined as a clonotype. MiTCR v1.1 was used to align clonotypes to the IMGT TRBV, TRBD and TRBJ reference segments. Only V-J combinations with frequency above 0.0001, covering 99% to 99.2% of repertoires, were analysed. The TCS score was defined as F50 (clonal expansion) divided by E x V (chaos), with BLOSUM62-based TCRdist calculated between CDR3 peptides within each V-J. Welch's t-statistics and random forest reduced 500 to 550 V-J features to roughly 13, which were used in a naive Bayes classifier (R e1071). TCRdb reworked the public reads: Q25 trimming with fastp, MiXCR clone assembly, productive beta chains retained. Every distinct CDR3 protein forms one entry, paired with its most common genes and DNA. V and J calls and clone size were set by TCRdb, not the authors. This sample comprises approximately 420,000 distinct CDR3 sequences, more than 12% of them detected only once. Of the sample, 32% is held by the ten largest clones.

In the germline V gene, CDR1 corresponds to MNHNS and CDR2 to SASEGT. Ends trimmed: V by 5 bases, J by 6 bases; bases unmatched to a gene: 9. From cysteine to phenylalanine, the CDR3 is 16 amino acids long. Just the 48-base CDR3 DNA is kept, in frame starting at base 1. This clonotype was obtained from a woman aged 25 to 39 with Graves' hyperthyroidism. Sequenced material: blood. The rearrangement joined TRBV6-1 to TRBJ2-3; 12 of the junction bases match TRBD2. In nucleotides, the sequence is TGTGCCAGCAGTCCAGCGACTAGCGGGAGTTCGGATACGCAGTATTTT. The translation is CASSPATSGSSDTQYF.